Below are 8 T cell receptor beta chains sequenced from a single sample in a study of T cell changes during pregnancy in multiple sclerosis. Repertoires were generated with immunoSEQ multiplex PCR, while TCRdb's copy carries only in-frame clones and drops some. The sample lists about 14,000 clones, roughly 80% occurring once. The sequences come from CD8+ T cells from peripheral blood mononuclear cells, collected after pregnancy. Every receptor here comes from a female donor in good health, enrolled as a control in a pregnancy study.

The chain is built from TRBV19 and TRBJ1-5, with 11 nucleotides matching TRBD1. V dropped 1 base and J dropped 5; count of bases not matched to a gene: 1. Germline V CDR1 and CDR2: LNHDA, SQIVND (reference sequence). CDR3 length: 15 amino acids. CDR3 protein: CASSIGTGGYQPQHF. CDR3 sequence (DNA): TGTGCCAGTAGTATAGGGACAGGGGGCTATCAGCCCCAGCATTTT.

V and J are TRBV7-2 and TRBJ1-1; tentatively, D is TRBD1 (5 bases). CDR1 and CDR2 from the germline V gene are SGHTA and FQGNSA. V was trimmed by 0 bases and J by 0 bases, leaving 14 bases between them. The CDR3 loop spans 17 amino acids. Here the CDR3 reads CASSLAGGRTLNTEAFF. DNA for the CDR3: TGTGCCAGCAGCTTAGCGGGAGGAAGGACACTGAACACTGAAGCTTTCTTT. The full variable domain, completed using reference TRBV7-2 and TRBJ1-1, is GAGVSQSPSNKVTEKGKDVELRCDPISGHTALYWYRQSLGQGLEFLIYFQGNSAPDKSGLPSDRFSAERTGGSVSTLTIQRTQQEDSAVYLCASSLAGGRTLNTEAFFGQGTRLTVV.

The chain joins TRBV4-3 to TRBJ2-3, with 11 bases identical to TRBD2. J lost 6 bases, V lost 0 bases, and 11 bases had no gene match. This CDR3 comprises 18 residues. Germline CDR1 reads LGHNA; CDR2 reads YSLEER. Here the CDR3 DNA reads TGCGCCAGCAGCCAAGAATGGGAGACTAGCGGGGTGGGGGATACGCAGTATTTT. Its protein product is CASSQEWETSGVGDTQYF.

V and J are TRBV13 and TRBJ2-7, with D possibly TRBD2 on 7 matching bases. The length of the CDR3 is 15 residues. The germline V gene encodes CDR1 PRHDT and CDR2 FYEKMQ (reference sequence). V shed 1 base and J shed 2 bases, with 12 bases lying between them. The CDR3 bases are TGTGCCAGCAGCTTAGAGGGGGGGGAGACCTACGAGCAGTACTTC. Protein product: CASSLEGGETYEQYF.

Only one count was recorded for this clone. The chain couples TRBV7-9 to TRBJ2-5; D is undetermined. The CDR3 loop spans 13 amino acids. CDR1 is SEHNR, CDR2 FQNEAQ, per germline (reference sequence). V lost 8 bases and J lost 5, with 15 bases in between. CDR3 amino acids: CASLAPGLETQYF. CDR3 nucleotide sequence: TGTGCCAGCCTGGCACCTGGCTTGGAGACCCAGTACTTC.

The chain uses TRBV2 and TRBJ2-1, with a possible D match to TRBD2 (5 bases). Between the trimmed V and J ends, which lost 5 bases and 9 bases, there was a span of 14 bases. The CDR3 loop spans 13 amino acids. CDR1 and CDR2 (germline): SNHLY, FYNNEI. This CDR3 is CASSYSLAGEQFF. As DNA, the CDR3 is TGTGCCAGCAGTTACAGTCTAGCAGGTGAGCAGTTCTTC. Full variable domain (rest looked up from reference TRBV2 and TRBJ2-1): EPEVTQTPSHQVTQMGQEVILRCVPISNHLYFYWYRQILGQKVEFLVSFYNNEISEKSEIFDDQFSVERPDGSNFTLKIRSTKLEDSAMYFCASSYSLAGEQFFGPGTRLTVL.

The chain combines TRBV19 with TRBJ2-1; D unclear. The CDR3 runs 13 residues. The germline gives CDR1 LNHDA, CDR2 SQIVND (reference sequence). V was pared by 7 bases and J by 3 bases, with 10 bases between. The CDR3 DNA is TGTGCCAGTATTAGGAGTTTCTACAATGAGCAGTTCTTC. Its protein is CASIRSFYNEQFF.

This clone was recorded only once. The V gene is TRBV9, the J gene TRBJ2-7; perhaps TRBD1 as D (6 bases). The CDR3 contains 15 residues. The ends were cut back, 0 bases at V and 3 bases at J, with 13 bases in the middle. Germline loops: CDR1 SGDLS, CDR2 YYNGEE. CDR3 sequence reads: CASSVATGQNYEQYF. The CDR3 DNA sequence: TGTGCCAGCAGCGTAGCAACCGGACAGAACTACGAGCAGTACTTC.